Following are 32 T cell receptor beta chains from one sample sequenced in a study of metastatic and nonmetastatic thyroid tumors (dated by TCRdb to 2020 to 2022). Library method: PCR. The run used an Illumina HiSeq 4000. Using fastp trimming at Q25 and MiXCR clonotype assembly, TCRdb reanalyzed the public sequencing data and kept in-frame beta chains. Here the sample has roughly 93,000 clones; 9.5% to 15% occur a single time. The ten largest account for roughly 12% of the sample. None of the patients had been given any treatment before thyroid surgery. Sequencing was performed on blood. The receptors derive from a female donor with papillary thyroid cancer or a benign thyroid nodule (not recorded which). Some clones in this sample may be carry-over from other donors' samples.

The table lists this clone with many counts. The chain joins TRBV30 to TRBJ1-2; 10 bases line up with TRBD1. The CDR3 sequence is 15 residues long. V lost 3 bases and J lost 2; bases outside the gene matches: 6. In germline, CDR1 is GTSNPN, CDR2 SVGIG (reference sequence). The CDR3 loop is CAWRGDRGTNYGYTF. In DNA form, the CDR3 reads TGTGCCTGGAGAGGGGACAGGGGCACGAACTATGGCTACACCTTC.

Ten or more counts support this clone. The chain combines TRBV30 with TRBJ1-6, with a weak D call TRBD1 (6 bases). The CDR3 has 14 residues. Germline V gene data show CDR1 as GTSNPN and CDR2 as SVGIG (reference sequence). V was pared by 4 bases and J by 4 bases, with 11 bases between. CDR3 sequence reads: CAWKDSLYNSPLHF. CDR3 nucleotide sequence: TGTGCCTGGAAGGACAGCCTTTATAATTCACCCCTCCACTTT.

As DNA, the CDR3 is TGTGCCAGCAGAGGCTTTGGGACCAGCGGGAGGACCACGAAATACTACAATGAGCAGTTCTTC. It translates to CASRGFGTSGRTTKYYNEQFF. The chain recombines TRBV25-1 with TRBJ2-1, with 9 bases aligning to TRBD2. The germline V gene encodes CDR1 MGHDK and CDR2 SYGVNS. After removal of 6 bases from V and 3 bases from J, the junction contained 24 bases not matched to a gene. The CDR3 length is 21 residues.

The CDR3 DNA sequence: TGCATTTCTCCCCCGAACGGGACAGACAATCAGCCCCAGCATTTT. This codes for CISPPNGTDNQPQHF. This chain uses TRBV20-1 with TRBJ1-5; 7 bases match TRBD1. The CDR3 runs 15 residues. Looked up from germline, CDR1 is DFQATT and CDR2 is SNEGSKA (reference sequence).

In its sample, this clone was seen many times. V and J are TRBV19 and TRBJ2-5, with 9 bases that match TRBD2. The length of the CDR3 is 14 residues. Trimming removed 6 bases from V and 4 bases from J; junction bases left unmatched: 6. Germline assignment: CDR1 LNHDA and CDR2 SQIVND (reference sequence). In DNA form, the CDR3 reads TGTGCCAGTAGCGATCTAGCGGGACCAGAGACCCAGTACTTC. Translation: CASSDLAGPETQYF.

This clone was seen many times. The rearrangement joins TRBV27 to TRBJ1-6; no firm D call. Germline CDR1 is MNHEY and CDR2 is SMNVEV (reference sequence). This CDR3 comprises 14 residues. V lost 3 bases to trimming and J lost 7 bases, with 10 bases between them. The CDR3, as DNA: TGTGCCAGCAGTTTTAGGACTGGGAATTCACCCCTCCACTTT. It encodes CASSFRTGNSPLHF.

This clone came up once. The junction shows a germline mismatch at one end, possibly a read error. DNA of the CDR3: TGTGCCAGCAGCGTCTCTGGGCCCAACGTCCTGACTTTC. Amino acids: CASSVSGPNVLTF. The V call is TRBV7-9, the J call TRBJ2-6; D gene ambiguous. In germline, CDR1 is SEHNR, CDR2 FQNEAQ (reference sequence). This CDR3 has 13 residues.

This clone was seen repeatedly, ten times or more. V usage is TRBV7-2 and J usage is TRBJ2-3; D is ambiguous. V was shortened by 5 bases and J by 0 bases, with 12 bases between the two germline ends. The germline gives CDR1 SGHTA, CDR2 FQGNSA. This CDR3 has 15 residues. CDR3 coding DNA: TGTGCCAGCAGCGCCTGGACGCAGAGCACAGATACGCAGTATTTT. As protein: CASSAWTQSTDTQYF.

This clone was counted many times. The chain carries TRBV11-2 and TRBJ2-7; no clear D. The germline V and J ends were trimmed by 0 bases and 0 bases, with 15 bases remaining between them. Germline V lookup: CDR1 SGHAT, CDR2 FQNNGV. The CDR3 runs 17 residues. Here the CDR3 reads CASSLEDEATSSYEQYF. The CDR3 DNA sequence: TGTGCCAGCAGCTTAGAGGATGAGGCCACCAGCTCCTACGAGCAGTACTTC.

Worth noting for this clone: A much larger clonotype is one base distant, so this may be a read error. The V gene is TRBV9, the J gene TRBJ2-2, with D possibly matching TRBD2 (5 bases). The CDR3 extends over 13 amino acids. Germline-derived CDR1 and CDR2 are SGDLS and YYNGEE. The CDR3 DNA reads as TGTGCCAGCAGCGTCGGTAACACCGGGGAGCTGCTTTTT. This sequence encodes CASSVGNTGELLF. Drawing the rest from reference TRBV9 and TRBJ2-2, the complete variable domain is DSGVTQTPKHLITATGQRVTLRCSPRSGDLSVYWYQQSLDQGLQFLIQYYNGEERAKGNILERFSAQQFPDLHSELNLSSLELGDSALYFCASSVGNTGELLFGEGSRLTVL.

This clone was observed a few times. This sequence may be a read error, since a much larger clone differs from it by one base. The sample holds other DNA sequences that translate to the same CDR3. The J gene is TRBJ1-1, the V gene TRBV15, with TRBD1 matching over 7 bases. The CDR3 is 15 amino acids. Germline V gene data show CDR1 as LNHNV and CDR2 as YYDKDF (reference sequence). CDR3 nucleotides: TGTGCCACCAGCAGGGAGGACAGGAAGAACACTGAGGCTTTCTTT. Amino acid sequence: CATSREDRKNTEAFF.

This clone has a single count. Being one base from a much bigger clone, this may be a read error. The CDR3 bases are TGTGCCAGCAGCTTGGATAGGAGACACCCCCACTTT. This translates into CASSLDRRHPHF. The chain uses TRBV5-6 and TRBJ1-6, with unresolved D. The CDR3 consists of 12 residues. From germline, CDR1 is SGHDT and CDR2 YYEEEE. With 0 bases removed from V and 18 bases from J, the gap between germline ends came to 13 bases.

Many counts were recorded for this clone. The chain couples TRBV4-3 to TRBJ1-2; 7 bases map to TRBD1. The CDR3 is 15 residues long. The J segment lost 8 bases and the V segment lost 0 bases, leaving 9 bases of the junction unmatched. Germline V CDR1 and CDR2: LGHNA, YSLEER. In DNA form, the CDR3 reads TGCGCCAGCAGCCAAGATCACAGGGGCCAGGGCGGCTACACCTTC. It yields the protein CASSQDHRGQGGYTF.

This clone was observed many times. The V gene is TRBV4-3, the J gene TRBJ2-2; 9 nucleotides match TRBD2. With 0 bases clipped from V and 2 bases from J, the junction kept 7 bases outside the gene matches. Germline CDR1 and CDR2: LGHNA and YSLEER. This CDR3 comprises 18 residues. The CDR3 DNA sequence: TGCGCCAGCAGCCAAGATGGGCTAGCGGGAAGAAACACCGGGGAGCTGTTTTTT. Translated: CASSQDGLAGRNTGELFF.

This clone was counted many times. The genes are TRBV5-1 and TRBJ2-1; 12 bases are a match to TRBD1. The CDR3 totals 20 residues. Germline lookup yields CDR1 SGHRS and CDR2 YFSETQ. Trimming removed 1 base from V and 8 bases from J; junction bases left unmatched: 19. This chain's CDR3 is CASSLLPGQGASGRADEQFF. As DNA, the CDR3 is TGCGCCAGCAGCTTGCTGCCGGGACAGGGGGCGAGCGGGAGGGCCGATGAGCAGTTCTTC.

This clone came up a few times. This may arise from a read error, as a much more abundant clone is one base away. The chain links TRBV7-3 to TRBJ2-3, with D possibly TRBD2 on 6 matching bases. V was shortened by 6 bases and J by 3 bases, with 13 bases between the two germline ends. In germline, CDR1 is SGHTA, CDR2 FQGTGA. This CDR3 is built from 14 residues. The CDR3 bases are TGTGCCAGCAGACCGGGACTCTCGACAGATACGCAGTATTTT. Its protein product is CASRPGLSTDTQYF.

About this clone: A much larger clone lies one base from this, so it may be a read error. The chain couples TRBV9 to TRBJ1-1; 10 bases agree with TRBD1. This CDR3 contains 16 residues. The germline V gene has CDR1 SGDLS and CDR2 YYNGEE. Written as DNA, the CDR3 is TGTTCCATCAGTGAGACAGGGGGCGCGAGGAACACTGAAGCTTTCTTT. Amino acids: CSISETGGARNTEAFF.

In this sample, this clone turned up many times. V is TRBV27 and J is TRBJ2-6; a possible D gene is TRBD1 (5 bases). V was pared by 7 bases and J by 1 base, with 11 bases between. This CDR3 comprises 15 residues. Germline-derived CDR1 and CDR2 are MNHEY and SMNVEV (reference sequence). The CDR3 nucleotides read TGTGCCAGCAAGACCAGGGCGTCTGGGGCCAACGTCCTGACTTTC. Protein: CASKTRASGANVLTF.

The table lists this clone with many counts. The rearrangement links TRBV7-2 to TRBJ2-7, with D possibly being TRBD1 (6 bases). This CDR3 is 13 amino acids long. Germline CDR1 SGHTA, CDR2 FQGNSA. V lost 5 bases and J lost 7, with 15 bases in between. The CDR3 region is CASSPGQKGEQYF. CDR3 DNA sequence: TGTGCCAGCAGCCCAGGACAGAAAGGGGAGCAGTACTTC.

V gene TRBV28 combines with J gene TRBJ1-2; TRBD1 agrees at 10 bases. Trimming cost V 1 base and J 8 bases; bases outside gene matches: 10. CDR1 is MDHEN and CDR2 is SYDVKM in the germline V gene. The length of the CDR3 is 16 residues. The CDR3 DNA sequence: TGTGCCAGCAGTTTATCACCGACAGGGGGCTGGGGGGGCTACACCTTC. It encodes CASSLSPTGGWGGYTF.

This clone has ten or more counts. This same CDR3 is encoded by further DNA sequences in the sample. V usage is TRBV20-1 and J usage is TRBJ2-3, with a weak D call TRBD2 (5 bases). V was cut by 6 bases and J by 1 base, with 8 bases left in between. Germline assignment: CDR1 DFQATT and CDR2 SNEGSKA (reference sequence). This CDR3 has 12 amino acids. The DNA of the CDR3 is TGCAGTGCAACACTAGGCACAGATACGCAGTATTTT. Its translation is CSATLGTDTQYF.

This clone came up many times. The V and J genes are TRBV11-2 and TRBJ2-3, with TRBD2 identical over 8 bases. This CDR3 region has 18 residues. Germline V gene data show CDR1 as SGHAT and CDR2 as FQNNGV. The V and J ends lost 2 bases and 2 bases, in that order; junction bases with no gene match: 12. CDR3 protein: CASSLYLRVAGTTDTQYF. The CDR3 nucleotides read TGTGCCAGCAGCTTATATCTTCGAGTAGCGGGGACCACAGATACGCAGTATTTT.

This clone was observed many times. V and J are TRBV28 and TRBJ2-7; 12 bases fit TRBD2. There are 14 residues in the CDR3. CDR1 and CDR2 (germline): MDHEN, SYDVKM. Germline trimming cut 5 bases from V and 9 bases from J; bases unmatched to any gene: 8. The CDR3 loop is CASSRLAGEVGQYF. CDR3 coding DNA: TGTGCCAGCAGTCGACTAGCGGGAGAGGTCGGGCAGTACTTC.

This clone appeared many times. The V gene is TRBV7-2, the J gene TRBJ2-7, with 8 bases that match TRBD2. The junction had 8 bases not matched to a gene; V was cut back by 8 bases and J by 2 bases. Germline assignment: CDR1 SGHTA and CDR2 FQGNSA. The CDR3 is made up of 14 amino acids. The CDR3 region is CASGEAGVAYEQYF. The CDR3 DNA reads TGTGCCAGCGGGGAAGCGGGAGTCGCCTACGAGCAGTACTTC.

This clone was seen at least ten times. This rearrangement joins TRBV5-1 to TRBJ2-7, with D possibly TRBD1 on 6 matching bases. The CDR3 runs 14 residues. Looked up from germline, CDR1 is SGHRS and CDR2 is YFSETQ. V dropped 4 bases and J dropped 3 bases, with 14 bases sitting between them. CDR3 in DNA: TGCGCCAGCAGCCCCGACGGACAGAGCTACGAGCAGTACTTC. It codes for CASSPDGQSYEQYF.

This clone was seen at least ten times. The DNA of the CDR3 is TGTGCCAGCAGCCGGAATAGCGTCAATGAGCAGTTCTTC. It is translated as CASSRNSVNEQFF. The chain has TRBV3-1 and TRBJ2-1; D might be TRBD2 (5 bases). CDR1 and CDR2 (germline): LGHDT, YNNKEL (reference sequence). This CDR3 is 13 amino acids long. V lost 4 bases and J lost 6, with 10 bases in between.

In this sample, this clone turned up many times. The rearrangement joins TRBV7-2 to TRBJ1-1, with 9 positions matching TRBD1. The length of the CDR3 is 15 residues. Germline V gene sequence: CDR1 SGHTA, CDR2 FQGNSA. The junction had 9 bases not matched to a gene; V was cut back by 5 bases and J by 5 bases. The CDR3, as DNA: TGTGCCAGCAGCACACGGGACAGGGCAGGAACTGAAGCTTTCTTT. Its translation: CASSTRDRAGTEAFF.

The table lists this clone with many counts. This chain joins TRBV3-1 and TRBJ1-1; D not certain. Trimming stripped 2 bases from V and 8 bases from J, with 12 bases between. The germline V gene encodes CDR1 LGHDT and CDR2 YNNKEL (reference sequence). The CDR3 is 13 amino acids. CDR3: CASSQSDPLEAFF. The CDR3 DNA reads TGTGCCAGCAGCCAATCCGACCCACTGGAAGCTTTCTTT.

This rearrangement joins TRBV18 to TRBJ1-1; possibly TRBD1 for D (5 bases). Germline CDR1 and CDR2: KGHSH and LQKENI. The CDR3 is 14 amino acids. V lost 3 bases, J lost 13 bases, and 21 bases lay in between. The CDR3 nucleotides are TGTGCCAGCTCACCGAGCAGGGACCCCATGTGGGATTTCTTT. Protein: CASSPSRDPMWDFF.

This clone was observed many times. The chain couples TRBV30 to TRBJ1-1; the D gene is possibly TRBD1 (6 bases). The CDR3 totals 11 residues. Trimming took 4 bases from V and 5 from J, leaving 8 bases between them. Germline-derived CDR1 and CDR2 are GTSNPN and SVGIG (reference sequence). CDR3 residues: CAWTGVTEAFF. In DNA, the CDR3 is TGTGCCTGGACAGGGGTGACTGAAGCTTTCTTT.

This clone was counted at least ten times. V and J are TRBV28 and TRBJ1-1; D is possibly TRBD1 (5 bases). The CDR3 extends over 15 amino acids. Trimming removed 6 bases from V and 7 bases from J, with 21 bases in between. Germline CDR1 and CDR2: MDHEN and SYDVKM. CDR3 in DNA: TGTGCCAGCAGCCCCTCTCGTCCGGGAGGGGATGAAGCTTTCTTT. The encoded protein is CASSPSRPGGDEAFF.

This clone was seen repeatedly, ten times or more. The sample holds other DNA sequences that translate to the same CDR3. V usage is TRBV20-1 and J usage is TRBJ1-4; D is perhaps TRBD1 (6 bases). CDR3 length equals 13 residues. CDR1 DFQATT and CDR2 SNEGSKA come from the germline V gene (reference sequence). V was trimmed by 4 bases and J by 6 bases, leaving 12 bases between them. The CDR3 DNA reads as TGCAGTGCTAAACACCCAGGGGATGAAAAACTGTTTTTT. Translation gives CSAKHPGDEKLFF.